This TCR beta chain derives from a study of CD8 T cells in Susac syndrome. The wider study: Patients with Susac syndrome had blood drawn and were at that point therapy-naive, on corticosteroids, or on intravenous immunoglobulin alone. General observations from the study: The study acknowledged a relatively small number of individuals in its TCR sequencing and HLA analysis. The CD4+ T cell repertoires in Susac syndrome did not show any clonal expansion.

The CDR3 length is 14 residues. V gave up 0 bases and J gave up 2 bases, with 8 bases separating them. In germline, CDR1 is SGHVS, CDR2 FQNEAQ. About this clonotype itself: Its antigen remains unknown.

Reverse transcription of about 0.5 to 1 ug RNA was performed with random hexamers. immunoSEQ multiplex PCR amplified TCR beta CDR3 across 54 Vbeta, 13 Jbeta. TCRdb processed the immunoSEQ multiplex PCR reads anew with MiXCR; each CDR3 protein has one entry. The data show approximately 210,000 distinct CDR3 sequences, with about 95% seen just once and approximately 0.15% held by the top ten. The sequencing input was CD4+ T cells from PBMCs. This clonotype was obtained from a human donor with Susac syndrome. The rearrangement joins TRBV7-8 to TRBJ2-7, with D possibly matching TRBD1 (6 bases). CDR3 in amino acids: CASSLAHRAYEQYF. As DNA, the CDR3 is TGTGCCAGCAGCTTAGCGCACAGGGCCTACGAGCAGTACTTC.